Below, 20 T cell receptor beta chains from the same sample are listed, as sequenced in a study of T cell repertoires in cytomegalovirus infection. TCRdb reprocessed the reads with MiXCR, giving one entry per CDR3 protein. The sample lists 90,000 to 120,000 distinct CDR3 sequences; 20% to 25% were seen once. Sequencing input: CD8+ T cells from PBMCs. Every receptor here comes from a human donor in good health (CMV status not recorded). Some clones in this sample may be carry-over from other donors' samples.

This clonotype appeared a few times. This rearrangement joins TRBV12-3 or TRBV12-4 to TRBJ2-1; no definite D call. CDR3 length equals 15 residues. V was pared by 4 bases and J by 0 bases, with 10 bases between. In nucleotides, the CDR3 is TGTGCCAGCAGTTCCTCCTACAGCTCCTACAATGAGCAGTTCTTC. Protein: CASSSSYSSYNEQFF.

The rearrangement uses TRBV15 and TRBJ2-1; the D gene is possibly TRBD2 (7 bases). The CDR3 is 15 residues long. V was clipped by 3 bases and J by 7 bases, with 16 bases between them. Per germline, CDR1 LNHNV and CDR2 YYDKDF (reference sequence). The CDR3 reads CATSRRGDYENEQFF. CDR3 DNA: TGTGCCACCAGCAGGAGGGGGGACTACGAAAATGAGCAGTTCTTC.

The chain recombines TRBV12-5 with TRBJ2-5, with D maybe TRBD2 (5 bases). Trimming removed 6 bases at V and 2 bases at J, with 13 bases between. The germline V gene encodes CDR1 LGHNT and CDR2 FRNRAP. CDR3 length equals 14 residues. CDR3 loop: CASGAPKRQETQYF. For the CDR3, the DNA is TGTGCTAGTGGCGCCCCCAAGCGGCAAGAGACCCAGTACTTC.

CDR3 coding DNA: TGTGCCAGTAGACCCGACAGGGGATCCTACAATGAGCAGTTCTTC. It yields the protein CASRPDRGSYNEQFF. The chain employs TRBV19 and TRBJ2-1; 8 bases are shared with TRBD1. V was clipped by 6 bases and J by 1 base; unmatched bases: 5. Germline CDR1 reads LNHDA; CDR2 reads SQIVND (reference sequence). There are 15 residues in the CDR3.

The V call is TRBV30, the J call TRBJ2-2, with D uncertain. CDR1 GTSNPN and CDR2 SVGIG come from the germline V gene (reference sequence). V gave up 5 bases and J gave up 2 bases, with 9 bases separating them. CDR3 size: 13 residues. CDR3 loop: CAWDTGNTGELFF. CDR3 bases: TGTGCCTGGGACACCGGAAACACCGGGGAGCTGTTTTTT.

The chain links TRBV12-3 or TRBV12-4 to TRBJ2-3, with 12 nucleotides matching TRBD2. This CDR3 region has 15 residues. V shed 5 bases, J shed 3 bases, and the junction held 3 bases outside the gene matches. The CDR3 nucleotides read TGTGCCAGCAGTATCCTAGCGGGAGGGACAGATACGCAGTATTTT. Amino acid sequence: CASSILAGGTDTQYF.

The rearrangement uses TRBV12-3 or TRBV12-4 and TRBJ2-7; D gene ambiguous. The V end lost 3 bases, the J end lost 4 bases, and 4 bases lay between the germline ends. This CDR3 spans 11 amino acids. CDR3 protein: CASSFGYEQYF. The CDR3 nucleotides read TGTGCCAGCAGTTTCGGGTACGAGCAGTACTTC.

This sequence joins TRBV28 and TRBJ2-7; 9 positions agree with TRBD1. This CDR3 is built from 15 residues. Germline V gene lookup returns CDR1 MDHEN and CDR2 SYDVKM. V was pared by 8 bases and J by 5 bases, with 13 bases of the junction left unmatched. Written as DNA, the CDR3 is TGTGCCAGCTGTACCGTAGGACAGGGGTACGACGAGCAGTACTTC. Its translation: CASCTVGQGYDEQYF.

The chain has TRBV6-4 and TRBJ1-2; TRBD1 might be the D (6 bases). This CDR3 region has 13 residues. Germline V gene lookup returns CDR1 MRHNA and CDR2 SNTAGT. The V and J ends lost 6 bases and 3 bases respectively, with 11 bases between them. The CDR3 region is CASSPGDDYGYTF. The CDR3 nucleotides are TGTGCCAGCAGCCCAGGGGACGACTATGGCTACACCTTC.

The rearrangement links TRBV12-3 or TRBV12-4 to TRBJ1-1; D possibly corresponds to TRBD1 (5 bases). Between the trimmed V and J ends, which lost 3 bases and 4 bases, there was a span of 12 bases. The CDR3 runs to 14 residues. Here the CDR3 DNA reads TGTGCCAGCAGTTTCCCAGGGAAGGGCACTGAAGCTTTCTTT. Translating gives CASSFPGKGTEAFF.

The table lists this clonotype with a count of one. The chain links TRBV9 to TRBJ1-3; D unclear. There are 15 residues in the CDR3. Germline V CDR1 and CDR2: SGDLS, YYNGEE. V was pared by 2 bases and J by 0 bases, with 9 bases between. In DNA, the CDR3 is TGTGCCAGCAGCGTCGGAGGGCACTCTGGAAACACCATATATTTT. Its protein is CASSVGGHSGNTIYF.

This clonotype has a count of ten or more. The V and J genes are TRBV27 and TRBJ2-6, with D maybe TRBD1 (6 bases). The CDR3 consists of 14 residues. Trimming shortened V by 2 bases and J by 13 bases, and 15 bases separated the two germline ends. CDR1 and CDR2 (germline): MNHEY, SMNVEV (reference sequence). CDR3 nucleotide sequence: TGTGCCAGCAGTTTAACAGGGTACCCGAGGGTCCTGACTTTC. Translation: CASSLTGYPRVLTF.

This clonotype was found many times. The chain has TRBV7-8 and TRBJ2-1, with D possibly matching TRBD1 (5 bases). In germline, CDR1 is SGHVS, CDR2 FQNEAQ. The germline V and J ends were trimmed by 2 bases and 3 bases, with 14 bases remaining between them. The CDR3 is 16 amino acids. This CDR3 is CASSLTTVQFYNEQFF. DNA of the CDR3: TGTGCCAGCAGCTTAACGACAGTGCAGTTCTACAATGAGCAGTTCTTC.

The genes are TRBV20-1 and TRBJ1-1; D unclear. V was clipped by 0 bases and J by 7 bases, with 15 bases between them. CDR1 and CDR2 (germline): DFQATT, SNEGSKA (reference sequence). This CDR3 contains 14 residues. CDR3 amino acids: CSARDSGIESEAFF. The CDR3 coding sequence is TGCAGTGCTAGAGACTCCGGGATAGAGAGTGAAGCTTTCTTT.

The V call is TRBV15, the J call TRBJ2-1; 10 nucleotides line up with TRBD2. Germline loops: CDR1 LNHNV, CDR2 YYDKDF (reference sequence). Germline trimming cut 8 bases from V and 0 bases from J; bases unmatched to any gene: 10. The CDR3 sequence is 17 residues long. CDR3 sequence reads: CATEPGASGSSYNEQFF. For the CDR3, the DNA is TGTGCCACCGAACCAGGGGCTAGCGGGAGCTCCTACAATGAGCAGTTCTTC.

The rearrangement links TRBV24-1 to TRBJ2-3; 9 nucleotides match TRBD1. V lost 0 bases, J lost 6 bases, and 6 bases stayed unmatched. CDR1 is KGHDR, CDR2 SFDVKD, per germline. The CDR3 sequence is 16 residues long. This CDR3 is CATSDLGQGSSDTQYF. CDR3 nucleotide sequence: TGTGCCACCAGTGATTTGGGACAGGGGAGTAGCGATACGCAGTATTTT.

The CDR3 sequence is CASSVQGPYEQYF. CDR3 nucleotide sequence: TGTGCCAGCAGCGTACAGGGACCCTACGAGCAGTACTTC. The chain links TRBV7-9 to TRBJ2-7, with D tentatively TRBD1 (6 bases). In germline, CDR1 is SEHNR, CDR2 FQNEAQ (reference sequence). Trimming removed 5 bases at V and 2 bases at J, with 10 bases between. The CDR3 has 13 residues.

The chain recombines TRBV7-8 with TRBJ1-4; tentative D call: TRBD1 (6 bases). CDR3 length: 16 residues. Germline V lookup: CDR1 SGHVS, CDR2 FQNEAQ. The V gene lost 7 bases and the J gene lost 4 bases, with 19 bases spanning the gap. The CDR3 loop is CASNAEGGRVNEKLFF. As DNA, the CDR3 is TGTGCCAGCAACGCAGAGGGGGGCAGGGTTAATGAAAAACTGTTTTTT.

This clonotype showed up many times. V is TRBV7-9 and J is TRBJ2-2, with D tentatively TRBD1 or TRBD2 (5 bases each). This CDR3 spans 17 amino acids. Germline V CDR1 and CDR2: SEHNR, FQNEAQ (reference sequence). The CDR3 reads CALPYPAGTPNTGELFF. CDR3 coding DNA: TGTGCTCTCCCCTATCCCGCAGGGACCCCGAACACCGGGGAGCTGTTTTTT.

This clonotype was counted between two and nine times. The chain links TRBV7-8 to TRBJ2-6; tentatively, D is TRBD1 (5 bases). V shed 5 bases and J shed 0 bases, with 8 bases lying between them. The germline gives CDR1 SGHVS, CDR2 FQNEAQ. The CDR3 consists of 15 residues. Here the CDR3 reads CASSQTVSGANVLTF. In nucleotides, the CDR3 is TGTGCCAGCAGCCAGACAGTCTCTGGGGCCAACGTCCTGACTTTC.